Below are 8 T cell receptor beta chains sequenced from a single sample in a study of OX40 agonist ivuxolimab in advanced cancers. Measured with immunoSEQ multiplex PCR; TCRdb has only the in-frame clones, and not every one. The sample records about 71,000 clones, roughly 81% being singletons. The sequencing here drew on CD4+ or CD8+ T cells sorted from blood, taken in a trial of the OX40 agonist ivuxolimab. The receptors come from an adult with an advanced solid tumor such as melanoma, head and neck, liver or kidney cancer.

CDR3 bases: TGTGCCAGCAGCTTAGATGTCTACGAGCAGTACTTC. Amino acid sequence: CASSLDVYEQYF. The rearrangement uses TRBV7-9 and TRBJ2-7, with D uncertain. In germline, CDR1 is SEHNR, CDR2 FQNEAQ (reference sequence). This CDR3 has 12 residues. Trimming shortened V by 1 base and J by 3 bases, and 4 bases separated the two germline ends.

The chain uses TRBV27 and TRBJ1-1, with D perhaps TRBD1 (5 bases). The germline V gene encodes CDR1 MNHEY and CDR2 SMNVEV (reference sequence). V was cut by 0 bases and J by 3 bases, with 5 bases left in between. The CDR3 has 13 residues. For the CDR3, the DNA is TGTGCCAGCAGTTTATCCAGGGACACTGAAGCTTTCTTT. It codes for CASSLSRDTEAFF.

The chain couples TRBV18 to TRBJ2-2, with D hard to call. The CDR3 covers 13 residues. V was trimmed by 4 bases and J by 7 bases, leaving 10 bases between them. Germline V CDR1 and CDR2: KGHSH, LQKENI. CDR3 DNA: TGTGCCAGCTCACTTATATCTGGCGGGGAGCTGTTTTTT. It is translated as CASSLISGGELFF.

This chain connects TRBV12-1 to TRBJ2-2; TRBD1, the table's D call, was not compared with the DNA. TRBV12-1 is described as a pseudogene. The CDR3 covers 17 residues. CDR3 DNA: TGTGCCAGCAGTTTCATACCGGGACAGGCGAACACCGGGGAGCTGTTTTTT. This gives the protein CASSFIPGQANTGELFF.

A few counts support this clone. The V gene is TRBV5-4, the J gene TRBJ2-7, with D perhaps TRBD2 (5 bases). Germline V gene sequence: CDR1 SGHNT, CDR2 YYREEE (reference sequence). This CDR3 contains 14 residues. V lost 2 bases, J lost 0 bases, and 9 bases lay in between. This chain's CDR3 is CASSLFGSSYEQYF. The CDR3 bases are TGTGCCAGCAGCTTATTTGGGAGCTCCTACGAGCAGTACTTC.

The chain combines TRBV7-9 with TRBJ2-7; 10 bases match TRBD1. The CDR3 runs 13 residues. With 3 bases clipped from V and 6 bases from J, the junction kept 2 bases outside the gene matches. Germline lookup yields CDR1 SEHNR and CDR2 FQNEAQ (reference sequence). CDR3 coding DNA: TGTGCCAGCAGCTTGGACAGGGGGGCCGAGCAGTACTTC. Translating it yields CASSLDRGAEQYF.

This sequence joins TRBV7-8 and TRBJ1-5; D ambiguous. The germline CDR1 and CDR2 sequences are SGHVS and FQNEAQ. Trimming pared 7 bases from V and 6 bases from J, leaving 16 bases between. CDR3 length: 14 residues. CDR3 DNA: TGTGCCAGCACCCCGGGTGGTACGGGTCAGCCCCAGCATTTT. It translates to CASTPGGTGQPQHF.

V and J are TRBV11-2 and TRBJ1-1; no clear D gene. From germline, CDR1 is SGHAT and CDR2 FQNNGV. The CDR3 loop spans 12 amino acids. Between the trimmed V and J ends, which lost 3 bases and 6 bases, there was a span of 8 bases. In DNA form, the CDR3 reads TGTGCCAGCAGCTTGTTGGGAGCTGAAGCTTTCTTT. Its translation: CASSLLGAEAFF.